The 25 T cell receptor beta chains listed next were all sequenced from one sample in a study of blood T cell repertoires in COVID-19. Libraries were prepared by immunoSEQ multiplex PCR; TCRdb keeps only in-frame clonotypes and omits some of them. The sample records about 15,000 clones, approximately 91% being singletons. The sequenced sample consisted of peripheral blood. These receptor sequences come from a woman aged 70 to 79 in a cohort sampled during active or convalescent COVID-19.

This rearrangement joins TRBV5-6 to TRBJ1-3; no clear D. Per the germline V gene, CDR1 is SGHDT and CDR2 is YYEEEE. Trimming left V 3 bases short and J 0 bases short, with 7 bases between. This CDR3 contains 14 residues. The CDR3: CASSSQASGNTIYF. As DNA, the CDR3 is TGTGCCAGCAGCTCCCAGGCCTCTGGAAACACCATATATTTT.

This sequence joins TRBV14 and TRBJ2-7; D uncertain. Trimming removed 0 bases at V and 5 bases at J, with 5 bases between. Per the germline V gene, CDR1 is SGHDN and CDR2 is FVKESK. The CDR3 is 12 amino acids. CDR3 coding DNA: TGTGCCAGCAGCCAAGATCTCCACGAGCAGTACTTC. Translated, it gives CASSQDLHEQYF.

The V and J genes are TRBV11-2 and TRBJ2-5, with a possible D match to TRBD1 (6 bases). V was pared by 3 bases and J by 4 bases, with 15 bases between. This CDR3 region has 15 residues. In germline, CDR1 is SGHAT, CDR2 FQNNGV. The CDR3 sequence: CASSLRYRAGETQYF. CDR3 coding DNA: TGTGCCAGCAGCTTGAGGTACAGGGCTGGAGAGACCCAGTACTTC.

V and J are TRBV28 and TRBJ1-2; possible D gene TRBD1, 5 bases. CDR3 length: 12 residues. From germline, CDR1 is MDHEN and CDR2 SYDVKM. V was trimmed by 6 bases and J by 5 bases, leaving 10 bases between them. The CDR3: CASSPDSYGYTF. CDR3 nucleotides: TGTGCCAGCAGCCCTGACAGTTATGGCTACACCTTC.

CDR3 amino acids: CASSESIDRNTEAFF. The CDR3 nucleotides read TGTGCCAGCAGCGAATCCATCGACAGGAACACTGAAGCTTTCTTT. The rearrangement uses TRBV9 and TRBJ1-1; D is perhaps TRBD1 (5 bases). CDR1 SGDLS and CDR2 YYNGEE come from the germline V gene. The ends were cut back, 3 bases at V and 1 base at J, with 13 bases in the middle. The CDR3 loop spans 15 amino acids.

The chain has TRBV6-5 and TRBJ1-5; no clear D gene. V dropped 2 bases and J dropped 0 bases, with 8 bases sitting between them. This CDR3 has 15 residues. CDR1 is MNHEY, CDR2 SVGAGI, per germline. The CDR3 region is CASSYGGLSNQPQHF. CDR3 DNA sequence: TGTGCCAGCAGTTACGGCGGTCTTAGCAATCAGCCCCAGCATTTT.

This clone was counted a few times. CDR3 sequence (DNA): TGTGCCAGCAGCTTCGACAGGATGAACACTGAAGCTTTCTTT. Its protein is CASSFDRMNTEAFF. This chain joins TRBV7-2 and TRBJ1-1; a weak D match, TRBD1 (6 bases). V was cut by 3 bases and J by 0 bases, with 8 bases left in between. CDR1 and CDR2 from the germline V gene are SGHTA and FQGNSA. The length of the CDR3 is 14 residues.

The chain employs TRBV3-1 (or the pseudogene TRBV3-2) and TRBJ1-5, with a tentative D call TRBD1 (6 bases). V lost 4 bases, J lost 2 bases, and 15 bases lay in between. Germline CDR1 is LGHDT and CDR2 is YNNKEL (reference sequence). The CDR3 consists of 16 residues. The CDR3 region has the DNA TGTGCCAGCAGCCGGCGACAGGCCGATGGCAATCAGCCCCAGCATTTT. Residues: CASSRRQADGNQPQHF.

The genes are TRBV7-3 and TRBJ1-1, with D possibly matching TRBD1 (6 bases). CDR3 length: 15 amino acids. Trimming took 4 bases from V and 1 from J, leaving 13 bases between them. Germline CDR1 is SGHTA and CDR2 is FQGTGA. CDR3 region: CASSYGMTGNTEAFF. For the CDR3, the DNA is TGTGCCAGCAGCTACGGAATGACAGGGAACACTGAAGCTTTCTTT.

This clone was counted between two and nine times. The chain employs TRBV21-1 and TRBJ1-3; the D segment call TRBD1 is taken from the table without a DNA check. TRBV21-1 is annotated as a pseudogene. The CDR3 loop spans 14 amino acids. CDR3 region: CASSKQGSGNTIYF. In DNA form, the CDR3 reads TGTGCCAGCAGCAAACAGGGGTCTGGAAACACCATATATTTT.

The V and J genes are TRBV12-3 or TRBV12-4 and TRBJ2-2, with D perhaps TRBD1 (5 bases). The CDR3 is made up of 13 amino acids. V lost 4 bases and J 9 bases, leaving 12 bases between the germline ends. The CDR3 DNA reads TGTGCCAGCAGTTCCCTCCAGGGTCGGGAGCTGTTTTTT. Its translation: CASSSLQGRELFF.

V gene TRBV29-1 combines with J gene TRBJ2-5; TRBD2 aligns across 10 bases. V was clipped by 8 bases and J by 0 bases; unmatched bases: 9. The CDR3 has 15 amino acids. The germline gives CDR1 SQVTM, CDR2 ANQGSEA. The chain's CDR3 is CSSVAGGLNQETQYF. The CDR3 DNA follows: TGCAGCTCGGTAGCGGGGGGACTAAACCAAGAGACCCAGTACTTC. The entire variable domain, with the rest obtained from reference TRBV29-1 and TRBJ2-5, is as follows: SAVISQKPSRDICQRGTSLTIQCQVDSQVTMMFWYRQQPGQSLTLIATANQGSEATYESGFVIDKFPISRPNLTFSTLTVSNMSPEDSSIYLCSSVAGGLNQETQYFGPGTRLLVL.

This clone is categorized as medium-sized. The chain uses TRBV2 and TRBJ1-1; 10 bases align to TRBD1. Germline trimming cut 6 bases from V and 4 bases from J; bases unmatched to any gene: 8. Germline lookup yields CDR1 SNHLY and CDR2 FYNNEI. The CDR3 contains 15 residues. The CDR3 loop reads CASRGTGVIGTEAFF. The CDR3 DNA is TGTGCCAGCAGAGGGACAGGGGTAATCGGCACTGAAGCTTTCTTT.

V gene TRBV27 combines with J gene TRBJ1-6; 10 nucleotides agree with TRBD1. The CDR3 has 14 amino acids. Trimming removed 5 bases from V and 8 bases from J; junction bases left unmatched: 3. Germline CDR1 MNHEY, CDR2 SMNVEV (reference sequence). For the CDR3, the DNA is TGTGCCAGCAGTGACAGGGGGCGCGATTCACCCCTCCACTTT. Translation: CASSDRGRDSPLHF.

This rearrangement joins TRBV10-3 to TRBJ1-1; D gene unclear. The CDR3 runs 14 residues. V was cut by 0 bases and J by 1 base, with 6 bases left in between. The germline CDR1 and CDR2 sequences are ENHRY and SYGVKD. The CDR3 loop is CAISESWQNTEAFF. CDR3 nucleotides: TGTGCCATCAGTGAGTCGTGGCAGAACACTGAAGCTTTCTTT.

The chain employs TRBV5-8 and TRBJ2-7; D is undetermined. Trimming took off 1 base at V and 5 bases at J, with 13 bases between the two ends. The CDR3 is 14 residues long. Germline CDR1 SGHTS, CDR2 YDEGEE. The CDR3 spells CASSLSPTVDEQYF. The CDR3 nucleotides are TGTGCCAGCAGCTTGAGTCCCACAGTCGACGAGCAGTACTTC.

This clone was seen more than once but under ten times. The CDR3 here is CASSLVGGNTEAFF. The CDR3 nucleotides are TGTGCCAGCAGTTTAGTCGGGGGTAACACTGAAGCTTTCTTT. The rearrangement joins TRBV27 to TRBJ1-1; D is possibly TRBD1 (5 bases). V shed 2 bases and J shed 2 bases, with 9 bases lying between them. The CDR3 runs 14 residues. Germline CDR1 MNHEY, CDR2 SMNVEV (reference sequence).

The CDR3 DNA reads as TGTGCCAGCAGTTTAATGGGGGGCGGGAGTGACACTGAAGCTTTCTTT. Its translation: CASSLMGGGSDTEAFF. J is TRBJ1-1 and V is TRBV6-5, with TRBD1 as a possible D gene (6 bases). CDR3 length: 16 residues. The V end lost 4 bases, the J end lost 3 bases, and 18 bases lay between the germline ends. CDR1 is MNHEY and CDR2 is SVGAGI in the germline V gene.

V is TRBV29-1 and J is TRBJ1-2; TRBD1 aligns across 9 bases. The CDR3 covers 14 residues. Germline CDR1 and CDR2: SQVTM and ANQGSEA. The V segment lost 6 bases and the J segment 7 bases; nucleotides outside the gene matches: 12. The CDR3 protein is CSVIYDRGLGGYTF. CDR3 nucleotides: TGCAGCGTGATTTATGACAGGGGGTTGGGTGGCTACACCTTC.

The gene calls are TRBV2 and TRBJ1-5, with TRBD1 as a possible D gene (6 bases). The germline V and J ends were trimmed by 5 bases and 2 bases, with 16 bases remaining between them. Germline CDR1 SNHLY, CDR2 FYNNEI. This CDR3 comprises 16 residues. CDR3 DNA sequence: TGTGCCAGCAGTCGTGGGCAGGGGCCCCGCAATCAGCCCCAGCATTTT. Protein product: CASSRGQGPRNQPQHF.

The rearrangement links TRBV15 to TRBJ2-3; D remains unclear. V dropped 3 bases and J dropped 0 bases, with 16 bases sitting between them. The germline gives CDR1 LNHNV, CDR2 YYDKDF (reference sequence). The CDR3 runs to 17 residues. The CDR3 bases are TGTGCCACCAGCAGTCTGGCTAGTCCGTCGAGCACAGATACGCAGTATTTT. As protein: CATSSLASPSSTDTQYF.

This clone was counted once. This chain uses TRBV4-3 with TRBJ2-3; the D gene is possibly TRBD2 (6 bases). The germline V and J ends were trimmed by 0 bases and 4 bases, with 14 bases remaining between them. CDR1 LGHNA and CDR2 YSLEER come from the germline V gene. This CDR3 spans 16 amino acids. The CDR3 bases are TGCGCCAGCAGCCAAGATAACGGCAGGGAGGCAGATACGCAGTATTTT. Encoded protein: CASSQDNGREADTQYF.

The gene calls are TRBV5-1 and TRBJ1-1; D unclear. The germline V and J ends were trimmed by 4 bases and 0 bases, with 10 bases remaining between them. Per the germline V gene, CDR1 is SGHRS and CDR2 is YFSETQ. The CDR3 length is 14 residues. The CDR3 protein is CASSRGGMNTEAFF. CDR3 nucleotide sequence: TGCGCCAGCAGCCGGGGTGGCATGAACACTGAAGCTTTCTTT.

This rearrangement joins TRBV3-1 (or the pseudogene TRBV3-2) to TRBJ1-6; 7 bases align to TRBD1. Looked up from germline, CDR1 is LGHDT and CDR2 is YNNKEL (reference sequence). V trimming: 0 bases; J trimming: 7 bases; junction bases outside the gene matches: 9. This CDR3 contains 17 residues. CDR3 coding DNA: TGTGCCAGCAGCCAAGATCCCCTTGACAGGGAAAATTCACCCCTCCACTTT. As protein: CASSQDPLDRENSPLHF.

J is TRBJ2-1 and V is TRBV2, with 11 positions matching TRBD2. Looked up from germline, CDR1 is SNHLY and CDR2 is FYNNEI. The CDR3 runs to 14 residues. Trimming at V came to 6 bases and at J to 12 bases, leaving 10 bases not matched to a gene. As DNA, the CDR3 is TGTGCCAGCAGGCTTCTAGCGGGGGGAGTGAGGCAGTTCTTC. It specifies CASRLLAGGVRQFF.